These T cell receptor beta chains were read from a single sample in a study of shared clonotypes between healthy human individuals. Some clones are missing from TCRdb's copy, which holds only in-frame ones; the method was immunoSEQ multiplex PCR. There are more than 2 million clones in the sample; around 95% occur only once, and 1.5% to 2% lies in the top ten. The sequencing input was naive CD8+ T cells from PBMCs. These receptors originate from a man aged 18 to 29 in good health. Some clones in this sample may be carry-over from other donors' samples. Each CDR3 is given with its conserved first and last residue. The order of the fields is CDR3 length, V gene, CDR3 protein.

>18|TRBV2
CASSGNLWDSRSLYEQFF
>16|TRBV27
CASSPRDPGAIYGYTF
>16|TRBV2
CASSGVSGARTGELFF
>13|TRBV11-2
CASSGPESYEQYF
>17|TRBV28
CASKFFLDARGRGGYTF
>12|TRBV7-8
CASSLQGRPQFF
>13|TRBV27
CASRPLGDTEAFF
>15|TRBV10-1
CASSAPTGLDEKLFF
>13|TRBV27
CASSLIASNEQFF
>16|TRBV9
CASSTRRLASTDTQYF
>11|TRBV6-6
CATGENTEAFF
>16|TRBV7-9
CASSRHSGRATDTQYF
>14|TRBV28
CASSPQPQDTEAFF
>14|TRBV6-1
CASIGPRGGYEQYF
>16|TRBV7-9
CASSQGDRQPSYEQYF
>15|TRBV19
CASSIRGIGTDTQYF
>15|TRBV7-3
CASSHGTSGYNEQFF
>16|TRBV10-3
CAISEMGTGYGNTIYF
>15|TRBV14
CASSQDRGYKNEQFF
>15|TRBV28
CASSYGDRMDNEQFF
>17|TRBV7-8
CASQLYAGGALGGELFF
>15|TRBV7-9
CASSLTGKSTDTQYF
>15|TRBV5-1
CASSDGQGGSYEQYF
>15|TRBV19
CASSIDPGVDTEAFF
>17|TRBV19
CASSMVFADHLRETQYF
>14|TRBV6-5
CASRDSGQPPEQYF
>15|TRBV27
CASSFRLAGPGEQYF
>13|TRBV7-9
CAARGADSDTQYF
>16|TRBV11-2
CASSLRAGTTSYEQYF
>14|TRBV5-6
CASSLASSYNEQFF
>14|TRBV6-1
CASSRRAKNGELFF
>16|TRBV15
CATSRALREVGYEQYF
>18|TRBV7-2
CASSPGLAGEGFLYEQYF
>14|TRBV7-9
CASSLAQGLYEQYF
>14|TRBV7-3
CASSFGGPTYEQYF
>14|TRBV4-1
CASSHPVRGQPQHF
>13|TRBV7-9
CASSTGVRNEQFF
>15|TRBV7-6
CASSLVADVNTEAFF
>16|TRBV11-2
CASSHNGSPRTDTQYF
>15|TRBV9
CASSEGWTEGNEQFF
>16|TRBV18
CASSPTSGRNPHEQYF
>15|TRBV7-6
CASSFSGASGSEQFF
>13|TRBV27
CASSFQEDNGYTF
>14|TRBV2
CASSDRAQGETQYF
>17|TRBV30
CAWSTKLAGRYTDTQYF
>17|TRBV11-2
CASSFGLAGAVQETQYF
>16|TRBV6-1
CASSEGGTSSNQPQHF
>19|TRBV7-6
CASSPYVGLAGGLPETQYF